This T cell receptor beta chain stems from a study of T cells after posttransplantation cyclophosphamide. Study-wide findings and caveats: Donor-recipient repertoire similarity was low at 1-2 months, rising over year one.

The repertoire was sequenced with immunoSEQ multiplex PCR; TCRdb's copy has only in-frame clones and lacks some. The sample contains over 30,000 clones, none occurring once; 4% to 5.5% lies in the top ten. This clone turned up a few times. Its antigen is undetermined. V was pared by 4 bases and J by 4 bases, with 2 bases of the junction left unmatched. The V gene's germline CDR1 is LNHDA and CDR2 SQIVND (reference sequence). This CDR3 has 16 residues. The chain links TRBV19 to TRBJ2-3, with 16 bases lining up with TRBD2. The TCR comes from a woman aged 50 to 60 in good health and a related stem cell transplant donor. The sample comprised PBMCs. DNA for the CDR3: TGTGCCAGTAGTACGGGACTAGCGGGGGGGCCAGATACGCAGTATTTT. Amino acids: CASSTGLAGGPDTQYF.